This TCR beta chain was recovered during a study of cytomegalovirus exposure and HLA in healthy donors. Study-wide findings and caveats: Several of the most significant clusters appeared linked to common viral pathogens, based on a later analysis. In vitro confirmation showed three CMV-associated chains to be CMV antigen specific. Most CMV-associated TCR beta chains appeared HLA-restricted in a later analysis.

The PCR had 60 Vbeta and 13 Jbeta primers. The data were produced by immunoSEQ multiplex PCR, yet TCRdb's version contains in-frame clones alone and is incomplete. The sample includes some 150,000 clones, approximately 80% of them seen just once. The length of the CDR3 is 13 residues. Per the germline V gene, CDR1 is LNHDA and CDR2 is SQIVND (reference sequence). V lost 4 bases, J lost 4 bases, and 10 bases lay in between. As regards this clone: No antigen is known for it.

The source of this sequence is a man aged 30 to 45 in good health and CMV-seropositive. The chain couples TRBV19 to TRBJ1-1; D gene uncertain. Material for sequencing was PBMCs. CDR3 DNA: TGTGCCAGTAGTAGGAGCGCGGGCACTGAAGCTTTCTTT. Protein: CASSRSAGTEAFF. Variable domain in full (rest from reference TRBV19 and TRBJ1-1): DGGITQSPKYLFRKEGQNVTLSCEQNLNHDAMYWYRQDPGQGLRLIYYSQIVNDFQKGDIAEGYSVSREKKESFPLTVTSAQKNPTAFYLCASSRSAGTEAFFGQGTRLTVV.